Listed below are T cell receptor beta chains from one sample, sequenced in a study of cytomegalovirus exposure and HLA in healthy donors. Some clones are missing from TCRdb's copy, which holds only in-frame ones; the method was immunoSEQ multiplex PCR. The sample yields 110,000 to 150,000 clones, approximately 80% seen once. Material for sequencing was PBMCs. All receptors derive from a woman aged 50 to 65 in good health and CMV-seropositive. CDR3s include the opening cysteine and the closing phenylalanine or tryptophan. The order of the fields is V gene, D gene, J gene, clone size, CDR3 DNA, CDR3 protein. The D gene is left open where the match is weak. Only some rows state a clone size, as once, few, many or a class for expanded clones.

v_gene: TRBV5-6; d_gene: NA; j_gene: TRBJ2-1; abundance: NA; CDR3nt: TGTGCCAGCAGCTTGGGCAGGGTTTATGAGCAGTTCTTC; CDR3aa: CASSLGRVYEQFF
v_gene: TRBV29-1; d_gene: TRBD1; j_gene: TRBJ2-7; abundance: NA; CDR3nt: TGCAGCGGAGGGACAGGGTTTCCCAACGAGCAGTACTTC; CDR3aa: CSGGTGFPNEQYF
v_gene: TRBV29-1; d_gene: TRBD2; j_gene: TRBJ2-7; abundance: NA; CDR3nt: TGCAGCGGTGGGACTAGCGGGGGGTTAGAAGAGCAGTACTTC; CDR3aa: CSGGTSGGLEEQYF
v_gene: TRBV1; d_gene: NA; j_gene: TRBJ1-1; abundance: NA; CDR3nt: TGCACCAGCAGCCAAGATTTTAGTCGCGGGGTCTTGGGCATAGCGAACACTGAAGCTTTCTTT; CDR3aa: CTSSQDFSRGVLGIANTEAFF
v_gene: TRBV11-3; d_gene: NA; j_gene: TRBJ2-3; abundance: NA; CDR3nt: TGTGCCAGCAGCTTAGGCCCAGTCACAGATACGCAGTATTTT; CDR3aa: CASSLGPVTDTQYF
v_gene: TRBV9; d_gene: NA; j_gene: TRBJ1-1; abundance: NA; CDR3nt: TGTGCCAGCACCGTCGGGGGGGTGAACACTGAAGCTTTCTTT; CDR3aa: CASTVGGVNTEAFF
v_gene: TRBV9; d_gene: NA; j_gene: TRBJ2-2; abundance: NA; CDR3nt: TGTGCCAGCAGCGTTGAGAGTATCTTACGCACCGGGGAGCTGTTTTTT; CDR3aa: CASSVESILRTGELFF
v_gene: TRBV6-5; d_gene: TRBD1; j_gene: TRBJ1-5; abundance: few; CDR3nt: TGTGCCAGCAGTCGGACAGGGGGCAGTAATCAGCCCCAGCATTTT; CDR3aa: CASSRTGGSNQPQHF
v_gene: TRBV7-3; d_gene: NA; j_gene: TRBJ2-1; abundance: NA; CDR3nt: TGTGCCAGCAGCTTAAAGCCAGGCAATTCCGGCAATGAGCAGTTCTTC; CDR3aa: CASSLKPGNSGNEQFF
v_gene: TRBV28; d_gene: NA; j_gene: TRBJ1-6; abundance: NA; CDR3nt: TGTGCCAGCGTTAGACAGAGCTCCTATAATTCACCCCTCCACTTT; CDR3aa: CASVRQSSYNSPLHF
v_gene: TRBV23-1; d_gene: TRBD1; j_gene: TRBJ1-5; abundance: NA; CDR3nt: TGCGCCAGCAGTCAGCCACCCGGACAGGGAAAGAGCAATCAGCCCCAGCATTTT; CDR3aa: CASSQPPGQGKSNQPQHF
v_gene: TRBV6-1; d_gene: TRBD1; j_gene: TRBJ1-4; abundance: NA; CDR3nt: TGTGCCAGCATCTACAGGGGGGGTGAAAAACTGTTTTTT; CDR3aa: CASIYRGGEKLFF
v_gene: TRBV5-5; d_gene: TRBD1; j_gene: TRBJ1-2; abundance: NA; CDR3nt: TGTGCCAGCAGCTTGCAGGGGGGTGCAGGTGGCTATGGCTACACCTTC; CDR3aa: CASSLQGGAGGYGYTF
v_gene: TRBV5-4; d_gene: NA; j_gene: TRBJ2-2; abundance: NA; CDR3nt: TGTGCCAGCAGCCCGTTTTCCGCACCGGGGAAGCTGTTTTTT; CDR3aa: CASSPFSAPGKLFF
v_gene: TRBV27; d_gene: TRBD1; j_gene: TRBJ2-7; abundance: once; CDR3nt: TGTGCCAGCAGTTCTGGGACAGGGGGCTACGAGCAGTACTTC; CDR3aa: CASSSGTGGYEQYF
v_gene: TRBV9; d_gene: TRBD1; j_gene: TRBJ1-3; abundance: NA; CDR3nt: TGTGCCAGCAGCGAAACAGGGGCTGGAAACACCATATATTTT; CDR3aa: CASSETGAGNTIYF
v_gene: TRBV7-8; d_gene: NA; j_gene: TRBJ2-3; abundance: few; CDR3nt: TGTGCCAGCAGCTTAGGGGTCTGGTGGCAGGGTGGCACAGATACGCAGTATTTT; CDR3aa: CASSLGVWWQGGTDTQYF
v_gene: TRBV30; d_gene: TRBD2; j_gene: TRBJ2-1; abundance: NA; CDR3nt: TGTGCCTGGAGATGGCTCAGCGGGGGCCGGAGCTCCTACAATGAGCAGTTCTTC; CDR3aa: CAWRWLSGGRSSYNEQFF
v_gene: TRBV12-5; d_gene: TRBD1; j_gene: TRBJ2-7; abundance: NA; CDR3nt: TGTGCTAGTGGTTCACCCAGACAGGGGGCCTACGAGCAGTACTTC; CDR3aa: CASGSPRQGAYEQYF
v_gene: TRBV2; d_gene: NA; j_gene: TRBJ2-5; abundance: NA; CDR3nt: TGTGCCAGCACCGGGACTTTAAACGGTCTGGAGACCCAGTACTTC; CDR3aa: CASTGTLNGLETQYF
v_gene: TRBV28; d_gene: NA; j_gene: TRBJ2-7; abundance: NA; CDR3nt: TGTGCCAGCAGCCTCTTGAGCAGGGCGACCAACTACGAGCAGTACTTC; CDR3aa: CASSLLSRATNYEQYF
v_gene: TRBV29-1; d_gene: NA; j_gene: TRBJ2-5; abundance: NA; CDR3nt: TGCAGCGGGAGGACAGCAATCCGGGAGACCCAGTACTTC; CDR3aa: CSGRTAIRETQYF
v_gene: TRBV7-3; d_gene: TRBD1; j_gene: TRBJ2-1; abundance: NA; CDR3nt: TGTGCCAGCAGCTTAAGGGACAGAGTTGAAAATGAGCAGTTCTTC; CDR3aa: CASSLRDRVENEQFF
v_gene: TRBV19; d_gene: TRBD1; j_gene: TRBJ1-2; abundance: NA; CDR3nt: TGTGCCAGTAGTATGGGGTCTTGGGACAGGGGTAACTATGGCTACACCTTC; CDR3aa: CASSMGSWDRGNYGYTF
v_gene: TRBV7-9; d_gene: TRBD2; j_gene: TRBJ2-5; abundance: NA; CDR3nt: TGTGCCAGCAGCTTAGGGGGGGGACAAGAGACCCAGTACTTC; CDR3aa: CASSLGGGQETQYF
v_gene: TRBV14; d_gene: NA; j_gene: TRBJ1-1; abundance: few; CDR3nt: TGTGCCAGCAGCCGGATAGGGATGGGGAGCACTGAAGCTTTCTTT; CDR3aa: CASSRIGMGSTEAFF
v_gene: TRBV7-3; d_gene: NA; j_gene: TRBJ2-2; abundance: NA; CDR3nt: TGTGCCAGCAGCTCCCCTGGGGGCCCGAACACCGGGGAGCTGTTTTTT; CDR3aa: CASSSPGGPNTGELFF
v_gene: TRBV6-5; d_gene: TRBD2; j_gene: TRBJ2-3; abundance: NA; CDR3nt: TGTGCCAGCAGTTGGTCTAGCGGGGGGTTGGCAGATACGCAGTATTTT; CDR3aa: CASSWSSGGLADTQYF
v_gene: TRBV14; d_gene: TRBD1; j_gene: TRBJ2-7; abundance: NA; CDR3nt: TGTGCCAGCAGCCATGATCCGGGACAGGGGATCTACGAGCAGTACTTC; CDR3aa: CASSHDPGQGIYEQYF
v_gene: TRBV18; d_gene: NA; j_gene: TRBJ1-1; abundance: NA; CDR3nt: TGTGCCAGCTCGATTAGTATGGTGGAGCTCGCGGGGACTGAAGCTTTCTTT; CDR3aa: CASSISMVELAGTEAFF
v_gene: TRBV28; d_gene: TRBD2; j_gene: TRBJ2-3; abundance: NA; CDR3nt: TGTGCCAGCAGCTTAGCGGGGGAAGTCACAGATACGCAGTATTTT; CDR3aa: CASSLAGEVTDTQYF
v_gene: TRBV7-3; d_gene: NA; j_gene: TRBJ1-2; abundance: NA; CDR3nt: TGTGCCAGCAGCTTACAGGAGGGCTCCTACTATGGCTACACCTTC; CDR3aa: CASSLQEGSYYGYTF
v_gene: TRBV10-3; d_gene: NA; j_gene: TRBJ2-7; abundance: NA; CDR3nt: TGTGCCATCAGGACCGGGACTGACCTCTCCTACGAGCAGTACTTC; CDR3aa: CAIRTGTDLSYEQYF
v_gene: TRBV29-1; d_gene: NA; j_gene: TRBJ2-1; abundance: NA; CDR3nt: TGCAGCGTTGGAAGCGGGACAGGAGACTCCTACAATGAGCAGTTCTTC; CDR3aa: CSVGSGTGDSYNEQFF
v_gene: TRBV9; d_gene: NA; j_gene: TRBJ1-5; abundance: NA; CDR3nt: TGTGCCAGCAGCGCGGATGGAGTAGTCGGCAATCAGCCCCAGCATTTT; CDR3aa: CASSADGVVGNQPQHF
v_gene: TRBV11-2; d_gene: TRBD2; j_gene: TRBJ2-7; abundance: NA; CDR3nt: TGTGCCAGCAGCCCCGGGACTAGCGAGTACGAGCAGTACTTC; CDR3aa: CASSPGTSEYEQYF
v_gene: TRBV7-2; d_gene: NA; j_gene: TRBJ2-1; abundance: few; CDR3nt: TGTGCCAGCAGCTTAGGGGACATCTACAATGAGCAGTTCTTC; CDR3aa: CASSLGDIYNEQFF
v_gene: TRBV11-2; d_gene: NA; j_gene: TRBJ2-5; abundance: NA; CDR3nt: TGTGCCAGCAGCTACCGCGGGACTCTCCCCCAAGAGACCCAGTACTTC; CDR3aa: CASSYRGTLPQETQYF
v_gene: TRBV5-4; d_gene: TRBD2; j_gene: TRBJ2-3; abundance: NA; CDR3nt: TGTGCCAGCAGCTTGGGACTAGCGGGGGGGCTGTCTGGCACAGATACGCAGTATTTT; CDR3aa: CASSLGLAGGLSGTDTQYF
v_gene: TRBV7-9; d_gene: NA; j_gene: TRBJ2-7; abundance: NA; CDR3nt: TGTGCCAGCAGCCCCGACAGGAACTCCTACGAGCAGTACTTC; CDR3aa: CASSPDRNSYEQYF
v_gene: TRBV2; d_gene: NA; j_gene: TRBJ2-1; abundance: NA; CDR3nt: TGTGCCAGCAGTACTCGAAGAGGGCGGAATGAGCAGTTCTTC; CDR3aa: CASSTRRGRNEQFF
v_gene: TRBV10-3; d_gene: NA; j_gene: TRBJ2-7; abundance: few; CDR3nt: TGTGCCATCAGTGATGGAGTCTACGAGCAGTACTTC; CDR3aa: CAISDGVYEQYF
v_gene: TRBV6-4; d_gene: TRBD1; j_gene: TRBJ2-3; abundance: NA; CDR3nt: TGTGCCAGCAGTTTTTCGGGACAGGGCATCGATACGCAGTATTTT; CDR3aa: CASSFSGQGIDTQYF
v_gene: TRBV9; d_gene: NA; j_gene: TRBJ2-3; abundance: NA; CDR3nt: TGTGCCAGCAGCGCATCTACTTACACAGATACGCAGTATTTT; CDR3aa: CASSASTYTDTQYF
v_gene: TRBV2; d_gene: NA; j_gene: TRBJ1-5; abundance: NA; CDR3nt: TGTGCCAGCAGTTCAGGGTCCGGCGGTCAGCCCCAGCATTTT; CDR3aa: CASSSGSGGQPQHF
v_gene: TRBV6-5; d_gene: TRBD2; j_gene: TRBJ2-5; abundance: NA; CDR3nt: TGTGCCAGCACCCGGGGACTAGCGGGGAAAGAGACCCAGTACTTC; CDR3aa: CASTRGLAGKETQYF
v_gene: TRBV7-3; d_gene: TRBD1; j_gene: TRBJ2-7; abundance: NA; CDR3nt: TGTGTCAGCAGCTTAAGTGGGTCGGGACAGGGGGCCGGCGAGCAGTACTTC; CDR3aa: CVSSLSGSGQGAGEQYF
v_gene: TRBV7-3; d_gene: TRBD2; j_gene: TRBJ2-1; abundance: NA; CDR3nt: TGTGCCAGCAGTTTAGCGGGGGGAACCTCCTACAATGAGCAGTTCTTC; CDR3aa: CASSLAGGTSYNEQFF
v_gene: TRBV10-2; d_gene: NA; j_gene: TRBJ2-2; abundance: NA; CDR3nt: TGCGCCAGCAGTTGGGGCCGGAACACCGGGGAGCTGTTTTTT; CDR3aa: CASSWGRNTGELFF
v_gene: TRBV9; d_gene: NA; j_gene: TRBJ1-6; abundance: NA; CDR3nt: TGTGCCAGCAGAGATGACAATCGGGGAGAATCACCCCTCCACTTT; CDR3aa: CASRDDNRGESPLHF